A selection of T cell receptor beta chains follows, all from one sample in a study of siplizumab effects on memory and regulatory T cells. The repertoire was sequenced with immunoSEQ multiplex PCR; TCRdb's copy has only in-frame clones and lacks some. The table shows some 81,000 clones, with about 95% occurring only once. Sequencing used CD8+ T cells sorted from blood. The receptor set was obtained from a human donor in good health. Each CDR3 is given with its conserved first and last residue. The D gene is left open where the match is weak. The size of a clone is reported for some rows only, either as once, few or many, or as a class for expanded clones.

clone_size j_call v_call d_call cdr3_aa cdr3_nt
. TRBJ1-5 TRBV6-5 . CASSHGGGNQPQHF TGTGCCAGCAGCCACGGGGGCGGCAATCAGCCCCAGCATTTT
. TRBJ2-3 TRBV19 TRBD2 CASTLAAYPTDTQYF TGTGCCAGTACCCTAGCGGCCTACCCCACAGATACGCAGTATTTT
. TRBJ2-1 TRBV30 TRBD2 CAVLAGGPYEQFF TGTGCCGTGTTGGCGGGAGGGCCATATGAGCAGTTCTTC
. TRBJ2-3 TRBV7-9 . CASSLVNTDTQYF TGTGCCAGCAGCTTAGTTAACACAGATACGCAGTATTTT
. TRBJ2-4 TRBV4-1 . CASSQASAGEGIQYF TGCGCCAGCAGCCAAGCCTCGGCAGGGGAAGGGATTCAGTACTTC
. TRBJ1-1 TRBV29-1 . CSVPHGNTEAFF TGCAGCGTACCTCACGGGAACACTGAAGCTTTCTTT
. TRBJ1-1 TRBV19 . CASSPEGGNTEAFF TGTGCCAGTAGTCCTGAAGGGGGGAACACTGAAGCTTTCTTT
. TRBJ2-5 TRBV7-9 TRBD1 CASSFSIGTGTVQETQYF TGTGCCAGCAGCTTTTCTATAGGGACCGGGACAGTGCAAGAGACCCAGTACTTC
. TRBJ2-3 TRBV20-1 . CSALGDTQYF TGCAGCGCCCTTGGAGATACGCAGTATTTT
. TRBJ2-7 TRBV29-1 TRBD1 CSVAGTGSSYEQYF TGCAGCGTGGCCGGGACAGGAAGCTCCTACGAGCAGTACTTC
. TRBJ2-1 TRBV7-9 . CASSSSPNEQFF TGTGCCAGCAGCTCAAGTCCCAATGAGCAGTTCTTC
. TRBJ1-4 TRBV9 . CASSLSGGVTPNEKLFF TGTGCCAGCAGCCTATCGGGGGGCGTAACACCTAATGAAAAACTGTTTTTT
. TRBJ1-2 TRBV19 TRBD1 CASSNPYRDRGDYGYTF TGTGCCAGTAGCAACCCCTACCGGGACAGGGGGGACTATGGCTACACCTTC
. TRBJ2-7 TRBV2 . CASMRGVENEQYF TGTGCCAGCATGAGGGGGGTTGAGAACGAGCAGTACTTC
few TRBJ1-1 TRBV27 . CASSLGTPNTEAFF TGTGCCAGCAGTTTAGGGACCCCTAACACTGAAGCTTTCTTT
. TRBJ2-2 TRBV7-9 . CASSHPEQGGTGELFF TGTGCCAGCAGCCACCCGGAGCAAGGAGGCACCGGGGAGCTGTTTTTT
once TRBJ2-3 TRBV14 . CASSPDLWAPDTQYF TGTGCCAGCAGTCCTGATCTGTGGGCCCCAGATACGCAGTATTTT
. TRBJ1-1 TRBV5-1 TRBD1 CASSLASGTGAEAFF TGCGCCAGCAGCTTGGCCTCCGGGACAGGGGCCGAAGCTTTCTTT
few TRBJ1-1 TRBV5-4 . CASSLRGATEAFF TGTGCCAGCAGCCTTAGGGGGGCCACTGAAGCTTTCTTT
. TRBJ2-3 TRBV4-2 TRBD2 CASSQDFRLADTQYF TGTGCCAGCAGCCAAGATTTTCGACTAGCTGATACGCAGTATTTT
. TRBJ2-7 TRBV20-1 . CSAREGGEQYF TGCAGTGCTAGAGAAGGAGGGGAGCAGTACTTC
. TRBJ2-1 TRBV15 . CATSRVMLAYNEQFF TGTGCCACCAGCAGAGTCATGCTAGCCTACAATGAGCAGTTCTTC
. TRBJ1-1 TRBV25-1 TRBD1 CASSIPGTGAEAFF TGTGCCAGCAGTATTCCCGGGACAGGGGCTGAAGCTTTCTTT
. TRBJ2-7 TRBV2 . CASIAQSYEQYF TGTGCCAGCATTGCTCAATCCTACGAGCAGTACTTC
. TRBJ2-3 TRBV4-1 . CASSQLTDTQYF TGCGCCAGCAGCCAATTAACAGATACGCAGTATTTT
. TRBJ2-7 TRBV10-2 . CASSDRGTPIYEQYF TGCGCCAGCAGTGACCGCGGGACACCTATCTACGAGCAGTACTTC
. TRBJ2-1 TRBV10-3 . CAISESAGYLEQFF TGTGCCATCAGTGAGTCGGCAGGGTACTTGGAGCAGTTCTTC
once TRBJ1-2 TRBV19 . CASSTSTGWFGYTF TGTGCCAGTAGTACGTCGACGGGGTGGTTTGGCTACACCTTC
. TRBJ2-7 TRBV5-1 TRBD2 CASSLDTSGYEQYF TGCGCCAGCAGCTTGGATACTAGCGGCTACGAGCAGTACTTC
once TRBJ1-3 TRBV7-9 . CASSPLSAGNTIYF TGTGCCAGCAGCCCCTTATCCGCTGGAAACACCATATATTTT
. TRBJ2-5 TRBV5-1 TRBD2 CASSPLFSSSGRPQETQYF TGCGCCAGCAGCCCCCTCTTCAGCTCTAGCGGGAGACCTCAAGAGACCCAGTACTTC
. TRBJ2-5 TRBV7-6 TRBD1 CASGATGVQETQYF TGTGCCAGCGGGGCCACAGGGGTCCAAGAGACCCAGTACTTC
. TRBJ1-2 TRBV9 TRBD1 CASSDSGGYGYTF TGTGCCAGCAGCGACTCAGGGGGTTACGGCTACACCTTC
. TRBJ2-1 TRBV7-6 TRBD2 CASSLELAGRNEQFF TGTGCCAGCAGCTTAGAACTAGCGGGACGCAATGAGCAGTTCTTC
. TRBJ1-2 TRBV5-4 . CAMNGYTF TGTGCCATGAATGGCTACACCTTC
. TRBJ2-1 TRBV5-1 . CASRFYSQGINEQFF TGCGCCAGCAGATTCTACAGTCAGGGTATAAATGAGCAGTTCTTC
. TRBJ2-3 TRBV4-1 . CASSQEGTDTQYF TGCGCCAGCAGCCAAGAAGGAACAGATACGCAGTATTTT
. TRBJ2-7 TRBV19 . CASSASGQSFYEQYF TGTGCCAGTAGTGCGTCGGGTCAGTCCTTCTACGAGCAGTACTTC
. TRBJ1-1 TRBV18 . CASSPPGTEAFF TGTGCCAGCTCACCCCCGGGGACTGAAGCTTTCTTT
. TRBJ2-2 TRBV19 TRBD2 CASSPALAGVHTGELFF TGTGCCAGTAGCCCCGCACTAGCGGGAGTTCACACCGGGGAGCTGTTTTTT
once TRBJ2-7 TRBV7-8 TRBD2 CASSSSLSGGVAYEQYF TGTGCCAGCAGCTCCAGTCTTTCGGGAGGGGTCGCCTACGAGCAGTACTTC
. TRBJ1-4 TRBV10-3 . CAISDINTNEKLFF TGTGCCATCAGCGACATAAACACGAATGAAAAACTGTTTTTT
. TRBJ1-1 TRBV13 TRBD1 CASSQMGQGGTEAFF TGTGCCAGCAGCCAAATGGGACAGGGAGGCACTGAAGCTTTCTTT
. TRBJ2-2 TRBV9 . CASSVLSQVMNTGELFF TGTGCCAGCAGCGTATTATCCCAAGTCATGAACACCGGGGAGCTGTTTTTT
. TRBJ2-7 TRBV29-1 TRBD1 CSVETDRAYEQYF TGCAGCGTTGAGACAGACAGGGCTTACGAGCAGTACTTC
. TRBJ1-5 TRBV12-5 . CASGLDEGKPQHF TGTGCTAGTGGTTTGGACGAGGGGAAGCCCCAGCATTTT